A selection of T cell receptor beta chains follows, all from one sample in a study of cytotoxic CD8 clonotypes in ibrutinib-treated CLL. Sequencing used immunoSEQ multiplex PCR; TCRdb keeps in-frame clones, though not all of them. The sample carries approximately 140,000 clones, 91% recorded once. Source: PBMCs, taken after 12 months of ibrutinib treatment. These receptors were obtained from a human donor with chronic lymphocytic leukemia. Both conserved end residues are part of each CDR3. D genes are given only for firm matches. Rows may omit the clone size; those that give it use once, few, many or a size class.

J | V | size | D | DNA | CDR3
TRBJ1-3 | TRBV4-2 | - | - | TGTGCCAGCAGCCAAGATCGTAAGGCAGGGACTGGAAACACCATATATTTT | CASSQDRKAGTGNTIYF
TRBJ2-2 | TRBV18 | - | TRBD1 | TGTGCCAGCTCAGCCGGGACAGGTTTCACCGGGGAGCTGTTTTTT | CASSAGTGFTGELFF
TRBJ1-3 | TRBV19 | few | - | TGTGCCAGTAGTGGACGGGCAGAGGGGTCTGGAAACACCATATATTTT | CASSGRAEGSGNTIYF
TRBJ1-2 | TRBV19 | - | - | TGTGCCAGTAGTATTTTACGGGGTGGCTACACCTTC | CASSILRGGYTF
TRBJ2-7 | TRBV27 | few | - | TGTGCCAGCCGGACTCCTTACGGCGAGCAGTACTTC | CASRTPYGEQYF
TRBJ2-3 | TRBV27 | - | - | TGTGCCAGCAGTTGGACAGTACCAGATACGCAGTATTTT | CASSWTVPDTQYF
TRBJ2-7 | TRBV28 | once | TRBD2 | TGTGCCAGCATTGGACTAGCGGGAGTCGAGCAGTACTTC | CASIGLAGVEQYF
TRBJ2-5 | TRBV7-9 | once | - | TGTGCCAGCAGCCTCCCCGGGGGGACCCAGTACTTC | CASSLPGGTQYF
TRBJ2-1 | TRBV2 | - | TRBD2 | TGTGCCAGCAGGCCAACTAGCGGGATTGTAAATGAGCAGTTCTTC | CASRPTSGIVNEQFF
TRBJ1-2 | TRBV7-9 | - | TRBD1 | TGTGCCAGCAGCTCCCGAAACCTCGGACAGGGAGGGAACTATGGCTACACCTTC | CASSSRNLGQGGNYGYTF
TRBJ2-3 | TRBV4-3 | - | TRBD2 | TGCGCCAGCAGCCGGCAAACGGCGGGAGCTTCAGATACGCAGTATTTT | CASSRQTAGASDTQYF
TRBJ2-7 | TRBV19 | once | - | TGTGCCAGTAGTATAGCGGGATTTAGCTCCTACGAGCAGTACTTC | CASSIAGFSSYEQYF
TRBJ2-5 | TRBV6-5 | - | TRBD2 | TGTGCCAGCAGATCCGGACTAGCGGGAGCCGAGACCCAGTACTTC | CASRSGLAGAETQYF
TRBJ1-1 | TRBV11-3 | - | - | TGTGCCAGCAGCCAATTTATGAACACTGAAGCTTTCTTT | CASSQFMNTEAFF
TRBJ2-2 | TRBV7-6 | - | TRBD1 | TGTGCCAGCAGCCATTGGGACAGGGGAAGATCCGGGGAGCTGTTTTTT | CASSHWDRGRSGELFF
TRBJ2-7 | TRBV15 | - | TRBD1 | TGTGCCACCAGCAGAGGAGACAGGGTTCTGTACTTC | CATSRGDRVLYF
TRBJ1-2 | TRBV4-2 | - | TRBD1 | TGTGCCAGCAGCCAAAAACGGACAGGGGGCATCTATGGCTACACCTTC | CASSQKRTGGIYGYTF
TRBJ2-5 | TRBV4-3 | - | - | TGCGCCAGCAGCCAAGTGGTAGCCCAAGAGACCCAGTACTTC | CASSQVVAQETQYF